Presented here are 28 T cell receptor beta chains from one specimen sequenced in a study of T cell repertoires in cytomegalovirus infection. In TCRdb, the reads were re-called with MiXCR into one record per CDR3 protein. The top ten hold more than 20% of the sample, which has around 530,000 distinct CDR3 sequences, approximately 16% seen once. Sequenced input: CD8+ T cells from PBMCs. All receptors derive from a human donor in good health (CMV status not recorded). Some clones in this sample may be carry-over from other donors' samples.

This chain links TRBV6-1 with TRBJ1-5; 8 bases map to TRBD1. The CDR3 contains 17 residues. V dropped 6 bases and J dropped 3; count of bases not matched to a gene: 13. Per the germline V gene, CDR1 is MNHNS and CDR2 is SASEGT. The CDR3 is CASSAITGGEDNQPQHF. Written as DNA, the CDR3 is TGTGCCAGCAGCGCCATAACAGGGGGAGAGGACAATCAGCCCCAGCATTTT.

The chain couples TRBV13 to TRBJ1-5; a possible D gene is TRBD1 (5 bases). CDR3 length: 15 residues. V lost 0 bases and J 4 bases, leaving 10 bases between the germline ends. CDR1 is PRHDT and CDR2 is FYEKMQ in the germline V gene (reference sequence). Written as DNA, the CDR3 is TGTGCCAGCAGCTTAGGGCCTCGGACAAATCAGCCCCAGCATTTT. Protein product: CASSLGPRTNQPQHF.

This clonotype appeared a few times. The chain has TRBV20-1 and TRBJ2-3; D is undetermined. V lost 0 bases and J lost 0, with 13 bases in between. Germline V gene lookup returns CDR1 DFQATT and CDR2 SNEGSKA (reference sequence). The CDR3 spans 16 residues. This chain's CDR3 is CSARDLYGLSTDTQYF. The CDR3, as DNA: TGCAGTGCTAGAGATCTTTACGGGCTGAGCACAGATACGCAGTATTTT.

This clonotype was observed at least ten times. V gene TRBV7-9 combines with J gene TRBJ2-7; TRBD1 agrees at 8 bases. V shed 5 bases and J 5 bases; nucleotides not matched to a gene: 8. This CDR3 is 14 amino acids long. CDR1 is SEHNR, CDR2 FQNEAQ, per germline (reference sequence). CDR3 loop: CASSPVTGADEQYF. Here the CDR3 DNA reads TGTGCCAGCAGCCCGGTGACAGGGGCGGACGAGCAGTACTTC.

This clonotype was picked up many times. Its ends do not fully match the called genes, so a read error is possible. The chain links TRBV6-1 to TRBJ2-1, with D tentatively TRBD1 (6 bases). This CDR3 region has 14 residues. CDR1 MNHNS and CDR2 SASEGT come from the germline V gene. As DNA, the CDR3 is TGTGCCAGCAGAGAAGCTTTAGGGGGTAATGAGCAGTTCTTC. This encodes CASREALGGNEQFF.

This clonotype has only a few counts. The rearrangement links TRBV13 to TRBJ1-1; no clear D. With 0 bases removed from V and 3 bases from J, the gap between germline ends came to 11 bases. The CDR3 extends over 15 amino acids. Germline CDR1 is PRHDT and CDR2 is FYEKMQ (reference sequence). CDR3: CASSLGRGAHTEAFF. The CDR3 DNA is TGTGCCAGCAGCTTAGGCCGGGGAGCCCACACTGAAGCTTTCTTT. The complete variable domain, with remaining parts taken from reference TRBV13 and TRBJ1-1, reads AAGVIQSPRHLIKEKRETATLKCYPIPRHDTVYWYQQGPGQDPQFLISFYEKMQSDKGSIPDRFSAQQFSDYHSELNMSSLELGDSALYFCASSLGRGAHTEAFFGQGTRLTVV.

This clonotype was seen at least ten times. The chain joins TRBV7-6 to TRBJ2-5, with a weak D call TRBD1 (6 bases). CDR3 length equals 14 residues. Trimming stripped 5 bases from V and 1 base from J, with 11 bases between. Germline-derived CDR1 and CDR2 are SGHVS and FNYEAQ. The CDR3: CASSDRDTQETQYF. The CDR3 coding sequence is TGTGCCAGCAGCGACCGGGACACCCAAGAGACCCAGTACTTC.

Only a few counts were recorded for this clonotype. The rearrangement links TRBV30 to TRBJ1-1, with D uncertain. Deletions cut 1 base from V and 11 bases from J, with 11 bases between. Germline V gene data show CDR1 as GTSNPN and CDR2 as SVGIG (reference sequence). The CDR3 runs to 11 residues. The chain's CDR3 is CAWSALGTAFF. CDR3 nucleotides: TGTGCCTGGAGTGCCCTTGGTACTGCTTTCTTT. The full variable domain, its missing parts supplied by reference TRBV30 and TRBJ1-1, is SQTIHQWPATLVQPVGSPLSLECTVEGTSNPNLYWYRQAAGRGLQLLFYSVGIGQISSEVPQNLSASRPQDRQFILSSKKLLLSDSGFYLCAWSALGTAFFGQGTRLTVV.

This clonotype was seen at least ten times. The chain recombines TRBV15 with TRBJ1-2; 7 bases match TRBD1. Germline assignment: CDR1 LNHNV and CDR2 YYDKDF (reference sequence). This CDR3 region has 15 residues. Trimming at V came to 0 bases and at J to 8 bases, leaving 9 bases not matched to a gene. DNA for the CDR3: TGTGCCACCAGCAGAGATTTCGGACAGGTGGACGGCTACACCTTC. Amino acid sequence: CATSRDFGQVDGYTF.

This clonotype was seen repeatedly, ten times or more. CDR3 amino acids: CASSPRVSAMGEQYF. In nucleotides, the CDR3 is TGTGCCAGCAGCCCCAGGGTTTCCGCCATGGGGGAGCAGTACTTC. The genes are TRBV12-3 or TRBV12-4 and TRBJ2-7; D may be TRBD1 (5 bases). The germline V and J ends were trimmed by 6 bases and 7 bases, with 22 bases remaining between them. The CDR3 spans 15 residues.

There are many counts of this clonotype. The rearrangement uses TRBV7-6 and TRBJ2-1, with unresolved D. This CDR3 spans 14 amino acids. The V end lost 5 bases, the J end lost 0 bases, and 8 bases lay between the germline ends. Germline values: CDR1 SGHVS, CDR2 FNYEAQ. CDR3 in amino acids: CASSPTISYNEQFF. As DNA, the CDR3 is TGTGCCAGCAGCCCGACAATCTCCTACAATGAGCAGTTCTTC. The full variable domain, in which reference TRBV7-6 and TRBJ2-1 provide the parts outside the CDR3, is GAGVSQSPRYKVTKRGQDVALRCDPISGHVSLYWYRQALGQGPEFLTYFNYEAQQDKSGLPNDRFSAERPEGSISTLTIQRTEQRDSAMYRCASSPTISYNEQFFGPGTRLTVL.

There are many counts of this clonotype. The chain couples TRBV7-3 to TRBJ2-1; a weak D match, TRBD1 (5 bases). Germline V gene lookup returns CDR1 SGHTA and CDR2 FQGTGA. The CDR3 is 14 residues long. V lost 5 bases and J lost 4, with 12 bases in between. The CDR3 sequence is CASSPDNYYNEQFF. In DNA form, the CDR3 reads TGTGCCAGCAGCCCGGACAATTATTACAATGAGCAGTTCTTC.

A remark on this clonotype: A much larger clone differs from this one at a single base, so this may be a read error. The conserved closing phenylalanine or tryptophan is absent in this CDR3, likely reflecting a read error. V usage is TRBV12-3 or TRBV12-4 and J usage is TRBJ2-1, with TRBD2 matching over 11 bases. CDR3 size: 16 residues. V lost 6 bases to trimming and J lost 3 bases; unmatched junction nucleotides: 7. The CDR3 DNA is TGTGCCAGCAGCCTACTAGCGGGAGAGGGCTACAATGAGCAGTTCTTA. Encoded protein: CASSLLAGEGYNEQFL.

In this sample, this clonotype turned up many times. This chain links TRBV7-9 with TRBJ2-1; TRBD1 matches at 10 bases. Germline V lookup: CDR1 SEHNR, CDR2 FQNEAQ (reference sequence). The junction had 11 bases not matched to a gene; V was cut back by 5 bases and J by 7 bases. This CDR3 has 16 amino acids. The CDR3 protein is CASSTGTGERKNEQFF. CDR3 in DNA: TGTGCCAGCAGCACTGGGACAGGGGAACGAAAGAATGAGCAGTTCTTC.

At least ten counts were recorded for this clonotype. This chain connects TRBV7-2 to TRBJ1-4; 7 bases align to TRBD1. CDR3 length: 16 amino acids. Trimming cost V 4 bases and J 0 bases; bases outside gene matches: 5. Looked up from germline, CDR1 is SGHTA and CDR2 is FQGNSA. CDR3 DNA sequence: TGTGCCAGCAGCTCACGGGACAGAACAACTAATGAAAAACTGTTTTTT. This codes for CASSSRDRTTNEKLFF.

The chain combines TRBV10-3 with TRBJ2-7, with 10 bases lining up with TRBD2. The CDR3 runs to 20 residues. Unmatched junction bases numbered 19, after V lost 5 bases and J lost 0 bases. Per germline, CDR1 ENHRY and CDR2 SYGVKD. DNA of the CDR3: TGTGCCATCAGTCACGACCCTTCTGTTGCTAGCGGGGGCAGCTCCTACGAGCAGTACTTC. Protein product: CAISHDPSVASGGSSYEQYF.

The sample holds a few counts of this clonotype. The V gene is TRBV18, the J gene TRBJ1-2, with a tentative D call TRBD1 (5 bases). Trimming took off 3 bases at V and 3 bases at J, with 11 bases between the two ends. Looked up from germline, CDR1 is KGHSH and CDR2 is LQKENI. The CDR3 is 14 residues long. CDR3 amino acids: CASSPDTLYYGYTF. CDR3 nucleotide sequence: TGTGCCAGCTCACCGGACACTCTTTACTATGGCTACACCTTC.

This clonotype appeared a few times. V usage is TRBV6-5 and J usage is TRBJ1-2; D is possibly TRBD1 (5 bases). This CDR3 has 15 residues. The ends were cut back, 6 bases at V and 2 bases at J, with 16 bases in the middle. Per the germline V gene, CDR1 is MNHEY and CDR2 is SVGAGI. The CDR3 loop reads CASSLTNRRNYGYTF. CDR3 in DNA: TGTGCCAGCAGCTTGACGAACAGGAGGAACTATGGCTACACCTTC.

There are many counts of this clonotype. This sequence joins TRBV12-3 or TRBV12-4 and TRBJ2-3; D is unresolved. V shed 3 bases and J shed 5 bases, with 12 bases lying between them. The CDR3 covers 14 residues. The CDR3 spells CASSFKVAGDTQYF. The DNA for the CDR3 is TGTGCCAGCAGTTTTAAGGTAGCTGGAGATACGCAGTATTTT.

This clonotype was recorded once. A read error may explain this, as a much larger clone is one base away. The chain recombines TRBV7-6 with TRBJ2-5; TRBD2 might be the D (5 bases). Per germline, CDR1 SGHVS and CDR2 FNYEAQ. The CDR3 is made up of 15 amino acids. CDR3 sequence reads: CVSSSPLDSPETQYF. The CDR3 bases are TGTGTCAGCAGCTCTCCCCTGGACTCACCGGAGACCCAGTACTTC. Drawing the rest from reference TRBV7-6 and TRBJ2-5, the complete variable domain is GAGVSQSPRYKVTKRGQDVALRCDPISGHVSLYWYRQALGQGPEFLTYFNYEAQQDKSGLPNDRFSAERPEGSISTLTIQRTEQRDSAMYRCVSSSPLDSPETQYFGPGTRLLVL.

Regarding this clonotype: Possible read error: a much larger clone is one base away. The J gene is TRBJ2-1, the V gene TRBV7-9; D remains unclear. The germline V gene has CDR1 SEHNR and CDR2 FQNEAQ (reference sequence). The CDR3 consists of 14 residues. V lost 4 bases to trimming and J lost 12 bases, with 19 bases between them. CDR3 bases: TGTGCCAGCAGCTCCCCGTACCTAGGATATGTGCAGTTCTTC. Protein sequence: CASSSPYLGYVQFF.

This chain links TRBV2 with TRBJ1-2; 10 nucleotides agree with TRBD1. The CDR3 consists of 16 residues. J was trimmed by 2 bases and V by 6 bases; bases with no gene match: 9. Germline CDR1 is SNHLY and CDR2 is FYNNEI. As DNA, the CDR3 is TGTGCCAGCAGCCAGTGGACAGGGGGAGGCAACTATGGCTACACCTTC. Its translation is CASSQWTGGGNYGYTF. Full variable domain (rest looked up from reference TRBV2 and TRBJ1-2): EPEVTQTPSHQVTQMGQEVILRCVPISNHLYFYWYRQILGQKVEFLVSFYNNEISEKSEIFDDQFSVERPDGSNFTLKIRSTKLEDSAMYFCASSQWTGGGNYGYTFGSGTRLTVV.

Comment on this clonotype: Germline is not matched at one junction end, which may reflect a read error. The chain joins TRBV7-6 to TRBJ2-1; D perhaps matches TRBD2 (6 bases). The CDR3 totals 15 residues. Per germline, CDR1 SGHVS and CDR2 FNYEAQ. For the CDR3, the DNA is TGTGCCAGCAGCTTAGGGCTCGGACTAAACAATGAGCAGATCTTC. This codes for CASSLGLGLNNEQIF.

This clonotype was recorded at least ten times. The genes are TRBV11-2 and TRBJ2-3; D unresolved. The V end was cut by 2 bases, the J end by 0 bases, with 9 bases between. Germline V gene lookup returns CDR1 SGHAT and CDR2 FQNNGV. The CDR3 extends over 15 amino acids. The CDR3 bases are TGTGCCAGCAGCTTATCCTATTCTAGCACAGATACGCAGTATTTT. This codes for CASSLSYSSTDTQYF.

The rearrangement links TRBV14 to TRBJ1-4; no definite D call. Germline V gene lookup returns CDR1 SGHDN and CDR2 FVKESK. The ends were cut back, 1 base at V and 7 bases at J, with 16 bases in the middle. The CDR3 length is 16 residues. The CDR3 DNA reads TGTGCCAGCAGCCAAGCGTTCACTCCGCCTGGTGAAAAACTGTTTTTT. It translates to CASSQAFTPPGEKLFF.

This clonotype was recorded at least ten times. This sequence joins TRBV7-9 and TRBJ1-2; 7 nucleotides match TRBD1. The CDR3 is 15 amino acids. The germline CDR1 and CDR2 sequences are SEHNR and FQNEAQ (reference sequence). J gave up 4 bases and V 1 base, and 6 bases lay outside the gene matches. CDR3 residues: CASSLEGGQSYGYTF. The DNA of the CDR3 is TGTGCCAGCAGCTTAGAGGGGGGACAGAGCTATGGCTACACCTTC. Full variable domain (rest looked up from reference TRBV7-9 and TRBJ1-2): DTGVSQNPRHKITKRGQNVTFRCDPISEHNRLYWYRQTLGQGPEFLTYFQNEAQLEKSRLLSDRFSAERPKGSFSTLEIQRTEQGDSAMYLCASSLEGGQSYGYTFGSGTRLTVV.

This clonotype came up many times. The chain is built from TRBV28 and TRBJ2-3; the D gene is possibly TRBD1 (6 bases). Deletions cut 5 bases from V and 1 base from J, with 16 bases between. CDR3 length: 16 amino acids. Germline CDR1 and CDR2: MDHEN and SYDVKM. The DNA for the CDR3 is TGTGCCAGCAGTCGATTCAGGGGACCCCGCACAGATACGCAGTATTTT. It codes for CASSRFRGPRTDTQYF.

V and J are TRBV4-1 and TRBJ1-2, with D possibly TRBD1 on 6 matching bases. The germline V and J ends were trimmed by 1 base and 7 bases, with 10 bases remaining between them. The CDR3 has 13 amino acids. Germline values: CDR1 MGHRA, CDR2 YSYEKL. The CDR3 sequence is CASSQGNRAGYTF. For the CDR3, the DNA is TGCGCCAGCAGCCAAGGGAACAGGGCTGGCTACACCTTC.